This paragraph covers one T cell receptor beta chain sequence. Germline CDR1 and CDR2: MNHEY and SVGAGI. The CDR3 runs to 14 residues. V lost 5 bases and J lost 5, with 13 bases in between. This entry is derived from a study of T cell responses to AZD1222 COVID-19 vaccine. The assay was immunoSEQ multiplex PCR, and TCRdb's table has in-frame clones only and misses some. The data contain some 150,000 clones, approximately 85% of them seen just once; the ten biggest clones take up more than 7%. The TCR comes from an adult in good health. The rearrangement joins TRBV6-5 to TRBJ2-1; D assignment may be TRBD1 or TRBD2 (5 bases each). The sample here was peripheral blood, taken on day 0 of AZD1222 vaccination. For the CDR3, the DNA is TGTGCCAGCAGTCCTCTCGGGGCAGACAATGAGCAGTTCTTC. It encodes CASSPLGADNEQFF.